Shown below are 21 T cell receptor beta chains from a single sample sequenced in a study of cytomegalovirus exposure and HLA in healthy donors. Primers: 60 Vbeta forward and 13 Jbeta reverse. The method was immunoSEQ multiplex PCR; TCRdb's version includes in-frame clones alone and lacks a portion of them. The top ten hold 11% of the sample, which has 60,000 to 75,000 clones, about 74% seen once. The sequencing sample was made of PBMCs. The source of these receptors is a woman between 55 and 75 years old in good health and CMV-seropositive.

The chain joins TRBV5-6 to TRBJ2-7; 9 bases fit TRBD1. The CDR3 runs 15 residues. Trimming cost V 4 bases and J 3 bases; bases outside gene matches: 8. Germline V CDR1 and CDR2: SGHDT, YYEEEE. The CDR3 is CASSEDRGSYYEQYF. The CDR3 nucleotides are TGTGCCAGCAGCGAGGACAGGGGTTCATACTACGAGCAGTACTTC.

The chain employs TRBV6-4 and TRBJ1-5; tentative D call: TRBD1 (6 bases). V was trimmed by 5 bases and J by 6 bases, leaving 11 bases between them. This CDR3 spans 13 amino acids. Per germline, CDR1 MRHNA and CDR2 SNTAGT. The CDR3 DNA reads TGTGCCAGCAGTCCAGGGGAATTTCAGCCCCAGCATTTT. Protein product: CASSPGEFQPQHF.

This CDR3 reads CASSSSGQGFEKLFF. CDR3 sequence (DNA): TGTGCCAGCAGCTCCTCGGGACAGGGTTTTGAAAAACTGTTTTTT. The J gene is TRBJ1-4, the V gene TRBV5-8; the match to TRBD1 covers 9 bases. The length of the CDR3 is 15 residues. Per the germline V gene, CDR1 is SGHTS and CDR2 is YDEGEE. The trim removed 3 bases at V and 7 bases at J, leaving 7 bases unmatched.

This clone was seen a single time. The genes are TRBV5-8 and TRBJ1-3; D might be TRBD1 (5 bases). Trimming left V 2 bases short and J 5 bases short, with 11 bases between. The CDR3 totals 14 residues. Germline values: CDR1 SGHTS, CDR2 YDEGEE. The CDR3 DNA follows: TGTGCCAGCAGCTTTGCAGGGAGGAGAAACACCATATATTTT. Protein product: CASSFAGRRNTIYF.

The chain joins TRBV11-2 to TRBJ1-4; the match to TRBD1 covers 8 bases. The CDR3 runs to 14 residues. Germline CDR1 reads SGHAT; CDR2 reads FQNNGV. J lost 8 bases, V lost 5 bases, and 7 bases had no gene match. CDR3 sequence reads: CASSHGQGREKLFF. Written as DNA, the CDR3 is TGTGCCAGCAGCCACGGACAGGGCCGAGAAAAACTGTTTTTT.

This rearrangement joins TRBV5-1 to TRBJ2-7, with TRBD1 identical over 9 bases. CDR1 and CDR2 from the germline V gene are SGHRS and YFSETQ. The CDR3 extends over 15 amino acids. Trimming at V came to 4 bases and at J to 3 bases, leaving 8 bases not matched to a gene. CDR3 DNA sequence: TGCGCCAGCAGCAAAGGGGACAGGGATATCTACGAGCAGTACTTC. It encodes CASSKGDRDIYEQYF.

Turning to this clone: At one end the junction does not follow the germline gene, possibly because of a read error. The CDR3 nucleotides read TGTGCCAGCAGGTTAGGACACCTTAGCAATCAGCCCCAGCATTTT. Its translation: CASRLGHLSNQPQHF. The V call is TRBV7-8, the J call TRBJ1-5; D possibly corresponds to TRBD1 (5 bases). This CDR3 has 15 amino acids. Germline V lookup: CDR1 SGHVS, CDR2 FQNEAQ. The variable domain in full, with the rest retrieved from reference TRBV7-8 and TRBJ1-5, is GAGVSQSPRYKVAKRGQDVALRCDPISGHVSLFWYQQALGQGPEFLTYFQNEAQLDKSGLPSDRFFAERPEGSVSTLKIQRTQQEDSAVYLCASRLGHLSNQPQHFGDGTRLSIL.

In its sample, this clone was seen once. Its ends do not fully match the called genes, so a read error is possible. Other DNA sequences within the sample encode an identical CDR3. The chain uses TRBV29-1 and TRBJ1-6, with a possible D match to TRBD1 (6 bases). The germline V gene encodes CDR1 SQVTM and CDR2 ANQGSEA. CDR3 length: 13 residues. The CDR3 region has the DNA TGCAGCGCCCGGACAGATTATAATTCCCCCCTCCACTTT. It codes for CSARTDYNSPLHF.

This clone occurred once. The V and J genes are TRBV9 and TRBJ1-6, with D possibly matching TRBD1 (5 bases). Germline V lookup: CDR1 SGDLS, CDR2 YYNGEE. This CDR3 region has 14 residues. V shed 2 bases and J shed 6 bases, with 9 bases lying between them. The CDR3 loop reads CASSVQGGNSPLHF. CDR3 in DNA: TGTGCCAGCAGCGTCCAGGGTGGTAATTCACCCCTCCACTTT. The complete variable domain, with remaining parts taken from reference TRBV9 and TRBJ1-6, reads DSGVTQTPKHLITATGQRVTLRCSPRSGDLSVYWYQQSLDQGLQFLIQYYNGEERAKGNILERFSAQQFPDLHSELNLSSLELGDSALYFCASSVQGGNSPLHFGNGTRLTVT.

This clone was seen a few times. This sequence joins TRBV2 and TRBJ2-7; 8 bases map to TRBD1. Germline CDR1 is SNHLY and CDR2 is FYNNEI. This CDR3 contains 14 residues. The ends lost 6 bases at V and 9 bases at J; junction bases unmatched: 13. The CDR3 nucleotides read TGTGCCAGCAGAACCGGGACAGGAGAAAGACGGCAGTACTTC. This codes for CASRTGTGERRQYF. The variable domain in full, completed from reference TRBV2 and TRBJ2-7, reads EPEVTQTPSHQVTQMGQEVILRCVPISNHLYFYWYRQILGQKVEFLVSFYNNEISEKSEIFDDQFSVERPDGSNFTLKIRSTKLEDSAMYFCASRTGTGERRQYFGPGTRLTVT.

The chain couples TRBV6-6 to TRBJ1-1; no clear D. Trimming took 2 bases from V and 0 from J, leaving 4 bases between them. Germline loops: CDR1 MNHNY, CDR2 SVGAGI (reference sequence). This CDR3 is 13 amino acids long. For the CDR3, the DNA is TGTGCCAGCAGTTACAGCCTGAACACTGAAGCTTTCTTT. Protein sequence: CASSYSLNTEAFF.

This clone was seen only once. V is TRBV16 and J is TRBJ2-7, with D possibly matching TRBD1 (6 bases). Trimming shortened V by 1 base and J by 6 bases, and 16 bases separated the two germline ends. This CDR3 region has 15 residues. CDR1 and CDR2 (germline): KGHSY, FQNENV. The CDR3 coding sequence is TGTGCCAGCAGCCAATGGGGATCAGGGGCGAGCGAGCAGTACTTC. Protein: CASSQWGSGASEQYF.

CDR3 nucleotide sequence: TGTGCCTGGGGCCCCGGAGGCCCGGATCAGCCCCAGCATTTT. Translated, it gives CAWGPGGPDQPQHF. The chain has TRBV30 and TRBJ1-5; unclear D gene. Trimming shortened V by 5 bases and J by 5 bases, and 16 bases separated the two germline ends. The CDR3 totals 14 residues. CDR1 is GTSNPN, CDR2 SVGIG, per germline (reference sequence).

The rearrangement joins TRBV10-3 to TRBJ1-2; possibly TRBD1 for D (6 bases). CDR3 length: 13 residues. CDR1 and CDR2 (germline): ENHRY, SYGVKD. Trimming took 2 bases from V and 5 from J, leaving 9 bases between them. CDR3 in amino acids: CAISEGRGYGYTF. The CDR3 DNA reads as TGTGCCATCAGTGAGGGCAGGGGTTATGGCTACACCTTC.

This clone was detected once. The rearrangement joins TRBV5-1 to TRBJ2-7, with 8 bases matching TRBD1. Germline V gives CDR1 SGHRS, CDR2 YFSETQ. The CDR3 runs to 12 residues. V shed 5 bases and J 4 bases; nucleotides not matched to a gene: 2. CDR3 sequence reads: CASRDREYEQYF. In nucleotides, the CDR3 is TGCGCCAGCAGGGACAGGGAGTACGAGCAGTACTTC. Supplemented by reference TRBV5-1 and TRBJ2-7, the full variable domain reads KAGVTQTPRYLIKTRGQQVTLSCSPISGHRSVSWYQQTPGQGLQFLFEYFSETQRNKGNFPGRFSGRQFSNSRSEMNVSTLELGDSALYLCASRDREYEQYFGPGTRLTVT.

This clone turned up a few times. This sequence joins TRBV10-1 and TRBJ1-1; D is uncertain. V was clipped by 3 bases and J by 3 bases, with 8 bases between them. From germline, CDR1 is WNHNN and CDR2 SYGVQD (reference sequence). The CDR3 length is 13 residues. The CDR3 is CASSDYEHTEAFF. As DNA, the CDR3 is TGCGCCAGCAGTGATTACGAGCACACTGAAGCTTTCTTT.

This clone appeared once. The DNA for the CDR3 is TGCGCCAGCAGCTTGGAGGGGACTAGCGGAGAGCAGTACTTC. Translating gives CASSLEGTSGEQYF. The chain couples TRBV5-1 to TRBJ2-7, with 11 positions matching TRBD2. Germline values: CDR1 SGHRS, CDR2 YFSETQ. CDR3 size: 14 residues. The J segment lost 7 bases and the V segment lost 0 bases, leaving 3 bases of the junction unmatched.

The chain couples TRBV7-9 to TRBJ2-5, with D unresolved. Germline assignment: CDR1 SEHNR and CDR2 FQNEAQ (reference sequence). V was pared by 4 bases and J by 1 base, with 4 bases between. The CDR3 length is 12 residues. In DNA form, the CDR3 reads TGTGCCAGCAGCTCCGGCCAAGAGACCCAGTACTTC. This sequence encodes CASSSGQETQYF.

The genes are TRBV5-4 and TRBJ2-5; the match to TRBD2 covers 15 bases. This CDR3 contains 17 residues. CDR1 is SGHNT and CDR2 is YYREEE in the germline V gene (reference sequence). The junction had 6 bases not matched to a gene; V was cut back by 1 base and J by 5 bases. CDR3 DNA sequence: TGTGCCAGCAGCTTGCGGACTAGCGGGGGGGCGGGGGAGACCCAGTACTTC. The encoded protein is CASSLRTSGGAGETQYF.

The CDR3 here is CASSPLSTDTQYF. The CDR3 DNA is TGTGCCAGCAGCCCACTGAGCACAGATACGCAGTATTTT. The chain couples TRBV9 to TRBJ2-3; D is undetermined. CDR3 length: 13 amino acids. V lost 4 bases to trimming and J lost 0 bases, with 6 bases between them. The germline CDR1 and CDR2 sequences are SGDLS and YYNGEE.

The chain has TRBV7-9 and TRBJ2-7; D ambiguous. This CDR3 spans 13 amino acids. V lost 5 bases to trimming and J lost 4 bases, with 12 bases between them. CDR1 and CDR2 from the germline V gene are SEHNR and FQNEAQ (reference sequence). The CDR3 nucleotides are TGTGCCAGCAGCCCACCTGACATTTACGAGCAGTACTTC. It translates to CASSPPDIYEQYF.